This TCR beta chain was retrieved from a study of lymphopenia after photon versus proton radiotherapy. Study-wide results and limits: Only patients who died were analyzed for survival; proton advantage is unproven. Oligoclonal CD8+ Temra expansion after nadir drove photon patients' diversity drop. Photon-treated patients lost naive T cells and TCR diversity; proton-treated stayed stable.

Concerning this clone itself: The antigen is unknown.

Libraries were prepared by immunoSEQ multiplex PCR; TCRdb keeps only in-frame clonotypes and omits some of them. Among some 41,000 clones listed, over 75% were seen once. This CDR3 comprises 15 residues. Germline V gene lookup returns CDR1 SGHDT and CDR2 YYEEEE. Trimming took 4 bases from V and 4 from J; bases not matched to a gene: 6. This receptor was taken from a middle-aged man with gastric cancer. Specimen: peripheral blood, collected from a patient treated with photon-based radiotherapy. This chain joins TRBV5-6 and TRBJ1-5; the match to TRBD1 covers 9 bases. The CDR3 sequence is CASSTGTGRNQPQHF. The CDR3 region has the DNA TGTGCCAGCAGCACCGGGACAGGGAGGAATCAGCCCCAGCATTTT.